This TCR beta chain was sequenced for a study of beta chain features in type 1 diabetes. Every isolated RNA sample was fully reverse transcribed, so sequencing captured expressed TCRB transcripts. Clones were read by immunoSEQ multiplex PCR, and TCRdb kept only the in-frame ones, dropping some. The sample includes about 160,000 clones, approximately 9.1% of them seen just once. Unmatched junction bases numbered 6, after V lost 5 bases and J lost 4 bases. From germline, CDR1 is SNHLY and CDR2 FYNNEI. The CDR3 is 14 amino acids. This clone was detected many times. The TCR sequence derives from a woman aged 18-35 years in good health. J is TRBJ2-5 and V is TRBV2, with 8 bases matching TRBD1. The sequenced sample was central memory CD4+ T cells from blood. For the CDR3, the DNA is TGTGCCAGCAGTAAGACAGGGGCGGGAGAGACCCAGTACTTC. It codes for CASSKTGAGETQYF.